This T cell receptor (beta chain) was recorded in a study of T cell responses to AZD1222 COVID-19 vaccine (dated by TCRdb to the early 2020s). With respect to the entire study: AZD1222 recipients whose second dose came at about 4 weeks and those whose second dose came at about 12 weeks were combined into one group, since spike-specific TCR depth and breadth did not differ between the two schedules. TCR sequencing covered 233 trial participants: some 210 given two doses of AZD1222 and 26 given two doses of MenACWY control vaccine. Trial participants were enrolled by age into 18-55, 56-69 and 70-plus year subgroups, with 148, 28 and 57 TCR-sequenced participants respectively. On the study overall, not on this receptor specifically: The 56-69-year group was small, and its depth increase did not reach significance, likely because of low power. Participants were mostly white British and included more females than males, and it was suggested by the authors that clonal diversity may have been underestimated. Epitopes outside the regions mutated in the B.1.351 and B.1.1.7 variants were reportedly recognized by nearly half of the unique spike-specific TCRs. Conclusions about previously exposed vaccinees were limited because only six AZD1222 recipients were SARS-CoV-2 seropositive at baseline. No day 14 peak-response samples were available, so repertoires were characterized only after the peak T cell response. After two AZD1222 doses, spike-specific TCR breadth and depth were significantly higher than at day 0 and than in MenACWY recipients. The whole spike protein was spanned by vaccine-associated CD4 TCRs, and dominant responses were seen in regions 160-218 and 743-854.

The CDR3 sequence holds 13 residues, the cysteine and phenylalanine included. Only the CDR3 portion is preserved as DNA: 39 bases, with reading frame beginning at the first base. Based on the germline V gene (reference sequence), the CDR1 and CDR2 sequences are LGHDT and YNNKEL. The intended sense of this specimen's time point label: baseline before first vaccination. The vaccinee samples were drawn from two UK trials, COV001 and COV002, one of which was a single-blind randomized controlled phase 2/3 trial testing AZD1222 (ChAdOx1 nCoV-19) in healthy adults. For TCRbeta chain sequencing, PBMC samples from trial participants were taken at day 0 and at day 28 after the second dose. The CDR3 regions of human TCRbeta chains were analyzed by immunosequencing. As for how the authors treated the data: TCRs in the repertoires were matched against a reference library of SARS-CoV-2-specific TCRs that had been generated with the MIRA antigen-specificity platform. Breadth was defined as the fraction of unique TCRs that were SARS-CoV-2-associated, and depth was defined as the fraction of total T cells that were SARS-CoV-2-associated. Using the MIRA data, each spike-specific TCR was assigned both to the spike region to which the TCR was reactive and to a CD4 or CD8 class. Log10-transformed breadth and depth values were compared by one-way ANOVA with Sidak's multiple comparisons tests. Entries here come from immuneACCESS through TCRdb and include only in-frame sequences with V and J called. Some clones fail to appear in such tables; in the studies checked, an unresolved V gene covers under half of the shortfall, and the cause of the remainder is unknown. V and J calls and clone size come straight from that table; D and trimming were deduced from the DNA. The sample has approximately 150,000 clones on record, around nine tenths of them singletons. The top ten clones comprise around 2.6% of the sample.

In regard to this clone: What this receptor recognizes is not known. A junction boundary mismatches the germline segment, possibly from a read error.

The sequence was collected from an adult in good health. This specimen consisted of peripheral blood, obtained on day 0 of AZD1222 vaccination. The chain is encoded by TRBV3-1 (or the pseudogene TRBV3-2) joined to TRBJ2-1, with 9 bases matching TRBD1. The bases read TGTGCCAGCAGCCAAGACCGGGGACAGGGAAGCGTCTTC. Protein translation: CASSQDRGQGSVF.